Below, 26 T cell receptor beta chains from the same sample are listed, as sequenced in a study of blood T cell repertoires in COVID-19. Here immunoSEQ multiplex PCR was the method, and the copy in TCRdb shows in-frame clones only, minus some. Of tens of thousands of clones listed, approximately 90% are singletons. The sample consisted of peripheral blood. These receptors were collected from a man in his fifties with active COVID-19.

This sequence joins TRBV2 and TRBJ2-1; 9 positions agree with TRBD1. Losses at the gene ends were 2 bases for V and 1 base for J; bases not matched to a gene: 12. Germline loops: CDR1 SNHLY, CDR2 FYNNEI. This CDR3 comprises 19 residues. The CDR3 spells CASSEPIRDRVKSYNEQFF. CDR3 coding DNA: TGTGCCAGCAGTGAACCGATCAGGGACAGGGTGAAGTCCTACAATGAGCAGTTCTTC.

The chain employs TRBV11-3 and TRBJ2-7; possible D gene TRBD2, 5 bases. Trimming stripped 5 bases from V and 3 bases from J, with 17 bases between. Germline CDR1 and CDR2: SGHNT and YENEEA. This CDR3 has 15 amino acids. CDR3 residues: CASSPLRGSLYEQYF. As DNA, the CDR3 is TGTGCCAGCAGCCCCCTTCGGGGATCCCTCTACGAGCAGTACTTC.

The rearrangement links TRBV7-9 to TRBJ2-7, with 7 bases lining up with TRBD2. The CDR3 extends over 15 amino acids. Germline V gene data show CDR1 as SEHNR and CDR2 as FQNEAQ (reference sequence). With V trimmed by 1 base and J by 5 bases, 8 bases remained unmatched. CDR3 bases: TGTGCCAGCAGCTTAGTGGCGGGAGTATCGGACGAGCAGTACTTC. Its protein product is CASSLVAGVSDEQYF.

This chain connects TRBV11-2 to TRBJ2-3; 9 bases are shared with TRBD1. In germline, CDR1 is SGHAT, CDR2 FQNNGV. The ends lost 4 bases at V and 0 bases at J; junction bases unmatched: 2. The CDR3 runs to 15 residues. CDR3: CASSSTGGSTDTQYF. The CDR3 DNA sequence: TGTGCCAGCAGCTCGACAGGGGGTAGCACAGATACGCAGTATTTT.

The chain employs TRBV27 and TRBJ1-3; possible D gene TRBD1, 6 bases. Per germline, CDR1 MNHEY and CDR2 SMNVEV (reference sequence). V was trimmed by 6 bases and J by 0 bases, leaving 12 bases between them. The CDR3 extends over 15 amino acids. The CDR3: CASSTTGVSGNTIYF. The CDR3 nucleotides read TGTGCCAGCAGCACGACAGGTGTCTCTGGAAACACCATATATTTT.

This clone has just one count. As DNA, the CDR3 is TGTGCCAGCAGTCTCCGGGCGACAGGGTTAGGAAACACCATATATTTT. Residues: CASSLRATGLGNTIYF. The chain links TRBV28 to TRBJ1-3; 7 nucleotides agree with TRBD1. The trim removed 5 bases at V and 4 bases at J, leaving 11 bases unmatched. Per germline, CDR1 MDHEN and CDR2 SYDVKM. The CDR3 extends over 16 amino acids.

The chain recombines TRBV5-1 with TRBJ2-1, with 9 positions matching TRBD2. The CDR3 totals 15 residues. Germline V CDR1 and CDR2: SGHRS, YFSETQ. V lost 2 bases to trimming and J lost 3 bases; unmatched junction nucleotides: 3. Written as DNA, the CDR3 is TGCGCCAGCAGCTTAGTAGCGGGGGTCTACAATGAGCAGTTCTTC. Translated, it gives CASSLVAGVYNEQFF.

The chain joins TRBV19 to TRBJ1-2, with D possibly being TRBD1 (5 bases). The V and J ends lost 3 bases and 3 bases respectively, with 14 bases between them. The CDR3 is 15 residues long. Germline V gene sequence: CDR1 LNHDA, CDR2 SQIVND (reference sequence). CDR3 protein: CASSIPGLADYGYTF. As DNA, the CDR3 is TGTGCCAGTAGTATCCCAGGGTTGGCAGACTATGGCTACACCTTC.

This chain joins TRBV5-4 and TRBJ2-1; weak D call: TRBD1 (5 bases). Looked up from germline, CDR1 is SGHNT and CDR2 is YYREEE (reference sequence). V lost 0 bases to trimming and J lost 5 bases, with 15 bases between them. This CDR3 is 16 amino acids long. CDR3: CASSLVSGISDNEQFF. The CDR3 DNA sequence: TGTGCCAGCAGCTTGGTCTCAGGGATAAGCGACAATGAGCAGTTCTTC. Combining the CDR3 with reference TRBV5-4 and TRBJ2-1 gives the whole variable domain ETGVTQSPTHLIKTRGQQVTLRCSSQSGHNTVSWYQQALGQGPQFIFQYYREEENGRGNFPPRFSGLQFPNYSSELNVNALELDDSALYLCASSLVSGISDNEQFFGPGTRLTVL.

The chain carries TRBV5-1 and TRBJ2-3; 8 bases match TRBD2. The ends lost 0 bases at V and 4 bases at J; junction bases unmatched: 7. CDR1 is SGHRS and CDR2 is YFSETQ in the germline V gene. The CDR3 length is 16 residues. CDR3 protein: CASSLDPAGVADTQYF. In nucleotides, the CDR3 is TGCGCCAGCAGCTTGGATCCAGCGGGAGTAGCAGATACGCAGTATTTT.

This chain uses TRBV5-1 with TRBJ2-7; D is ambiguous. CDR1 SGHRS and CDR2 YFSETQ come from the germline V gene. V was shortened by 5 bases and J by 2 bases, with 8 bases between the two germline ends. The CDR3 runs to 12 residues. The CDR3 DNA reads TGCGCCAGCAGTGCGGAGACCTACGAGCAGTACTTC. It codes for CASSAETYEQYF.

This clone was recorded once. The chain employs TRBV9 and TRBJ2-6; D call uncertain. Germline-derived CDR1 and CDR2 are SGDLS and YYNGEE. The CDR3 consists of 15 residues. V shed 5 bases and J shed 2 bases, with 11 bases lying between them. CDR3 amino acids: CASRDTVTGANVLTF. Written as DNA, the CDR3 is TGTGCCAGCAGAGATACAGTTACTGGGGCCAACGTCCTGACTTTC.

The chain has TRBV4-2 and TRBJ2-3; 12 nucleotides line up with TRBD2. Trimming at V came to 3 bases and at J to 5 bases, leaving 9 bases not matched to a gene. The CDR3 consists of 17 residues. Germline V gene sequence: CDR1 LGHNA, CDR2 YNFKEQ. For the CDR3, the DNA is TGTGCCAGCAGCCACTATCTAGCGGGGGGGCCGGAAGATACGCAGTATTTT. It translates to CASSHYLAGGPEDTQYF.

This rearrangement joins TRBV6-5 to TRBJ2-7; D gene uncertain. Between the trimmed V and J ends, which lost 5 bases and 2 bases, there was a span of 16 bases. This CDR3 is built from 15 residues. The germline gives CDR1 MNHEY, CDR2 SVGAGI. CDR3 nucleotides: TGTGCCAGCAGTAACCCGACTTATTTGGCCTACGAGCAGTACTTC. This codes for CASSNPTYLAYEQYF.

This clone was recorded only once. J is TRBJ2-7 and V is TRBV2; 12 nucleotides align to TRBD2. V trimming: 6 bases; J trimming: 2 bases; junction bases outside the gene matches: 5. This CDR3 region has 15 residues. Germline V gene lookup returns CDR1 SNHLY and CDR2 FYNNEI. DNA of the CDR3: TGTGCCAGCAGCCAACGACTAGCGGGAGCCTACGAGCAGTACTTC. Its translation is CASSQRLAGAYEQYF.

The chain combines TRBV5-4 with TRBJ1-2; D unresolved. Germline CDR1 reads SGHNT; CDR2 reads YYREEE (reference sequence). The CDR3 loop spans 17 amino acids. Between the trimmed V and J ends, which lost 4 bases and 2 bases, there was a span of 21 bases. CDR3 amino acids: CASSPNYEITPNYGYTF. CDR3 DNA: TGTGCCAGCAGCCCCAACTATGAGATCACCCCAAACTATGGCTACACCTTC.

The gene calls are TRBV7-9 and TRBJ1-3; 10 positions agree with TRBD1. Germline V gives CDR1 SEHNR, CDR2 FQNEAQ (reference sequence). With V trimmed by 5 bases and J by 2 bases, 6 bases remained unmatched. The CDR3 spans 16 residues. This CDR3 is CASSHKTGGPGNTIYF. Here the CDR3 DNA reads TGTGCCAGCAGCCATAAGACAGGGGGCCCTGGAAACACCATATATTTT.

This chain uses TRBV3-1 (or the pseudogene TRBV3-2) with TRBJ2-3, with D possibly being TRBD2 (7 bases). Trimming pared 0 bases from V and 3 bases from J, leaving 25 bases between. The CDR3 sequence is 20 residues long. Germline lookup yields CDR1 LGHDT and CDR2 YNNKEL (reference sequence). CDR3 sequence: CASSQDPPRGGGAGTDTQYF. The CDR3 bases are TGTGCCAGCAGCCAAGATCCCCCCCGGGGTGGGGGGGCCGGTACAGATACGCAGTATTTT.

The chain uses TRBV29-1 and TRBJ1-2; 7 bases are a match to TRBD1. The length of the CDR3 is 13 residues. After removal of 7 bases from V and 4 bases from J, the junction contained 9 bases not matched to a gene. Germline V gene data show CDR1 as SQVTM and CDR2 as ANQGSEA. This CDR3 is CSAPVRTGYGYTF. The DNA for the CDR3 is TGCAGCGCCCCGGTCAGGACAGGCTATGGCTACACCTTC.

The table lists this clone with a count of one. This sequence joins TRBV6-1 and TRBJ2-2; D possibly corresponds to TRBD2 (7 bases). V was trimmed by 2 bases and J by 7 bases, leaving 17 bases between them. This CDR3 comprises 16 residues. Germline CDR1 and CDR2: MNHNS and SASEGT. CDR3 in amino acids: CASSETAGLGGGELFF. CDR3 in DNA: TGTGCCAGCAGTGAAACGGCCGGACTAGGGGGCGGGGAGCTGTTTTTT.

V gene TRBV2 combines with J gene TRBJ1-4; D is possibly TRBD1 (5 bases). Looked up from germline, CDR1 is SNHLY and CDR2 is FYNNEI. The CDR3 consists of 15 residues. V was shortened by 5 bases and J by 7 bases, with 17 bases between the two germline ends. The CDR3 DNA is TGTGCCAGCAGTTCCCCTGGGGTGGGGGGTGAAAAACTGTTTTTT. Translation: CASSSPGVGGEKLFF.

In its sample, this clone was seen once. CDR3 in DNA: TGCGCCAGCAGCTTGGCCCCGGGACAGAGTTACAATGAGCAGTTCTTC. Its translation: CASSLAPGQSYNEQFF. This chain connects TRBV5-1 to TRBJ2-1; TRBD1 matches at 7 bases. With V trimmed by 0 bases and J by 4 bases, 7 bases remained unmatched. Germline loops: CDR1 SGHRS, CDR2 YFSETQ. The CDR3 extends over 16 amino acids.

The chain employs TRBV2 and TRBJ2-5; 10 nucleotides align to TRBD1. V trimming: 5 bases; J trimming: 3 bases; junction bases outside the gene matches: 9. CDR1 is SNHLY and CDR2 is FYNNEI in the germline V gene. The CDR3 has 16 amino acids. The CDR3 protein is CASSIGIGTGEETQYF. The CDR3 DNA reads as TGTGCCAGCAGTATTGGTATTGGGACAGGGGAAGAGACCCAGTACTTC.

The chain couples TRBV9 to TRBJ2-7, with 9 bases that match TRBD1. The junction had 8 bases not matched to a gene; V was cut back by 4 bases and J by 0 bases. In germline, CDR1 is SGDLS, CDR2 YYNGEE. The CDR3 extends over 16 amino acids. In DNA form, the CDR3 reads TGTGCCAGCAGCAAAGGACAGGGGCAATACTCCTACGAGCAGTACTTC. This codes for CASSKGQGQYSYEQYF.

The J gene is TRBJ2-7, the V gene TRBV9; D gene ambiguous. Deletions cut 0 bases from V and 6 bases from J, with 10 bases between. Germline loops: CDR1 SGDLS, CDR2 YYNGEE. The CDR3 totals 13 residues. This chain's CDR3 is CASSVGFGPEQYF. The DNA of the CDR3 is TGTGCCAGCAGCGTAGGGTTTGGCCCCGAGCAGTACTTC.

This sequence joins TRBV29-1 and TRBJ2-6, with D perhaps TRBD1 (6 bases). CDR1 and CDR2 from the germline V gene are SQVTM and ANQGSEA. Trimming left V 5 bases short and J 2 bases short, with 25 bases between. This CDR3 has 19 residues. The CDR3 nucleotides are TGCAGCGTTTGGAGTTTTCCGGGACAAACAAACGCTGGGGCCAACGTCCTGACTTTC. Amino acid sequence: CSVWSFPGQTNAGANVLTF. Supplemented by reference TRBV29-1 and TRBJ2-6, the full variable domain reads SAVISQKPSRDICQRGTSLTIQCQVDSQVTMMFWYRQQPGQSLTLIATANQGSEATYESGFVIDKFPISRPNLTFSTLTVSNMSPEDSSIYLCSVWSFPGQTNAGANVLTFGAGSRLTVL.